This T cell receptor beta chain is from a study of T cells in pancreatic ductal adenocarcinoma (dated by TCRdb to the late 2010s). General notes on the study: Seeking insight into the adaptive T-cell response that arises naturally, the researchers examined how many CD8+ T cells infiltrated tumors of resected pancreatic ductal adenocarcinoma, where they sat, and what features they had, alongside the same properties of suppressive cells.

TCR beta CDR3 regions were amplified from genomic DNA using the immunoSEQ hsTCRB kit. An Illumina HiSeq system was used for high-throughput TRB CDR3 sequencing. The study's own analysis went as follows. The immunoSEQ software was used to analyze sequencing reads, and nonproductive sequences containing premature stops or frame-shifts were removed. Clonality of the repertoire was calculated as one minus the Shannon entropy normalized by log2 of the number of unique productive sequences. Not all clones reach the TCRdb copy of this immuneACCESS table, which keeps in-frame sequences only. Checked studies attribute under half of the gap to unresolved V genes and leave the rest unexplained. V and J calls and clone size are given by that table; D and trimming were obtained from the DNA. The table for this sample lists about 16,000 clones; 88% of them were counted only once. Of the sample, 0.94% falls within the top ten clones.

The pancreatic ductal adenocarcinoma patients who were selected had gone through surgery without receiving any neoadjuvant therapy. Peripheral blood was collected in heparin tubes, from which PBMCs were isolated by histopaque density gradient and cryopreserved in around 11% DMSO. Genomic DNA was extracted from six or seven PBMC and nine or ten flash-frozen tumor specimens using the DNeasy Blood and Tissue Kit with Proteinase K and RNase treatment. This clone has just one count. The antigen it binds to is not known. No base qualities exist here, and no much larger clone lies one base off it. Study-wide conclusions, independent of this receptor: Comparisons of clonality between tumor and blood may be biased because tumors are enriched in CD45RO+ effector T cells rather than naive T cells, which biases the comparison toward lower diversity. Because inoperable disease is present at presentation in most pancreatic cancer patients, the resected cohort was biased toward the minority with early-stage disease. Compared with tumor samples, blood samples had more total productive templates and roughly 8-fold more unique clonotypes. No significant difference in T-cell clonality was found between tumor and blood, with mean clonality of roughly 0.1 in tumors and 0.072 in blood.

The germline V gene (reference sequence) gives CDR1 as GTSNPN and CDR2 as SVGIG. V lost 2 bases and J lost 4 bases, and the count of bases not matched to a germline gene is 14. The CDR3 numbers 17 residues from cysteine through phenylalanine. The sequence is cut down to CDR3 DNA, 51 bases in frame from base 1. This sequence uses TRBV30 and TRBJ1-1, with 9 bases in between that match TRBD1. The clonotype originates from a human donor with pancreatic ductal adenocarcinoma. The sequencing sample was made of PBMCs. The nucleotides read TGTGCCTGGAGTTTGTTCCCGGGACAGGGAAGGGTCACTGAAGCTTTCTTT. Translated, it gives CAWSLFPGQGRVTEAFF.